These 10 T cell receptor beta chains were all obtained from the same sample, sequenced in a study of CD8 T cells in ankylosing spondylitis. Each CDR3 protein gets one entry after TCRdb re-called the 5' RACE reads with MiXCR. The sample records fewer than 750,000 distinct CDR3 sequences, about 20% being singletons. Regarding the study as a whole: Seemingly distinctive of ankylosing spondylitis blood was a TCR beta motif formed by eight highly homologous variants.

These receptors lack a known antigen. The sample was blood, either unsorted or a sorted T cell fraction (not recorded which). These receptors originate from a male donor with ankylosing spondylitis.

This clonotype was observed a handful of times. The rearrangement uses TRBV4-3 and TRBJ2-2; TRBD2 aligns across 9 bases. Trimming cost V 0 bases and J 5 bases; bases outside gene matches: 10. Germline loops: CDR1 LGHNA, CDR2 YSLEER. The CDR3 totals 18 residues. The CDR3 region has the DNA TGCGCCAGCAGCCAAGATGGGTTTTCTAGCGGGACAACCGGGGAGCTGTTTTTT. This gives the protein CASSQDGFSSGTTGELFF.

The J gene is TRBJ2-5, the V gene TRBV24-1, with D perhaps matching TRBD1 (6 bases). Between the trimmed V and J ends, which lost 0 bases and 0 bases, there was a span of 7 bases. Germline CDR1 and CDR2: KGHDR and SFDVKD. This CDR3 has 15 amino acids. The CDR3 DNA reads TGTGCCACCAGTGATTTGGCAGGGGACCAAGAGACCCAGTACTTC. As protein: CATSDLAGDQETQYF.

The chain employs TRBV7-9 and TRBJ1-1, with D possibly TRBD1 on 6 matching bases. Trimming stripped 4 bases from V and 3 bases from J, with 12 bases between. This CDR3 is built from 14 residues. The germline V gene encodes CDR1 SEHNR and CDR2 FQNEAQ (reference sequence). In nucleotides, the CDR3 is TGTGCCAGCAGCTCACAGGGCGGGGACACTGAAGCTTTCTTT. Amino acid sequence: CASSSQGGDTEAFF. The variable domain in full, completed from reference TRBV7-9 and TRBJ1-1, reads DTGVSQNPRHKITKRGQNVTFRCDPISEHNRLYWYRQTLGQGPEFLTYFQNEAQLEKSRLLSDRFSAERPKGSFSTLEIQRTEQGDSAMYLCASSSQGGDTEAFFGQGTRLTVV.

This rearrangement joins TRBV4-1 to TRBJ1-5, with D tentatively TRBD1 (5 bases). The CDR3 spans 15 residues. V was shortened by 0 bases and J by 4 bases, with 10 bases between the two germline ends. CDR1 is MGHRA, CDR2 YSYEKL, per germline. CDR3 nucleotide sequence: TGCGCCAGCAGCCAAGATCCGGGGCGGAATCAGCCCCAGCATTTT. Its protein product is CASSQDPGRNQPQHF.

Ten or more counts support this clonotype. The chain links TRBV12-3 or TRBV12-4 to TRBJ2-3, with TRBD2 as a possible D gene (5 bases). V dropped 4 bases and J dropped 4 bases, with 15 bases sitting between them. The CDR3 is made up of 15 amino acids. CDR3 DNA: TGTGCCAGCAGTTCCGGCGGTAGCGAGGCAGATACGCAGTATTTT. Its translation is CASSSGGSEADTQYF.

This clonotype was seen many times. The chain couples TRBV15 to TRBJ2-7, with TRBD1 identical over 11 bases. Germline V gene sequence: CDR1 LNHNV, CDR2 YYDKDF (reference sequence). This CDR3 spans 16 amino acids. After removal of 0 bases from V and 4 bases from J, the junction contained 5 bases not matched to a gene. CDR3 nucleotide sequence: TGTGCCACCAGCAGAGATTACGGGACAGGGGGGTACGAGCAGTACTTC. Translated: CATSRDYGTGGYEQYF.

This clonotype showed up just a few times. The chain carries TRBV15 and TRBJ2-7; TRBD1 matches at 8 bases. V lost 6 bases to trimming and J lost 3 bases; unmatched junction nucleotides: 7. Looked up from germline, CDR1 is LNHNV and CDR2 is YYDKDF (reference sequence). The CDR3 covers 14 residues. The CDR3 reads CATRTGAAFYEQYF. Written as DNA, the CDR3 is TGTGCCACCAGGACAGGGGCCGCATTCTACGAGCAGTACTTC.

This clonotype has a handful of counts. J is TRBJ2-1 and V is TRBV7-6; 10 bases map to TRBD2. CDR1 is SGHVS, CDR2 FNYEAQ, per germline. CDR3 length equals 16 residues. J gave up 2 bases and V 6 bases, and 7 bases lay outside the gene matches. The CDR3 DNA reads TGTGCCAGCAGGAAGGGGACTAGCGCCACCTACAATGAGCAGTTCTTC. It specifies CASRKGTSATYNEQFF. Full variable domain (missing parts from reference TRBV7-6 and TRBJ2-1): GAGVSQSPRYKVTKRGQDVALRCDPISGHVSLYWYRQALGQGPEFLTYFNYEAQQDKSGLPNDRFSAERPEGSISTLTIQRTEQRDSAMYRCASRKGTSATYNEQFFGPGTRLTVL.

This clonotype was seen a few times. J is TRBJ1-5 and V is TRBV5-6, with 10 bases aligning to TRBD1. J was trimmed by 3 bases and V by 2 bases; bases with no gene match: 8. CDR1 SGHDT and CDR2 YYEEEE come from the germline V gene. This CDR3 has 17 amino acids. CDR3 coding DNA: TGTGCCAGCAGCTTACGACAGGGGGCGGAGGTCAATCAGCCCCAGCATTTT. This gives the protein CASSLRQGAEVNQPQHF. The whole variable domain, filled in from reference TRBV5-6 and TRBJ1-5, reads DAGVTQSPTHLIKTRGQQVTLRCSPKSGHDTVSWYQQALGQGPQFIFQYYEEEERQRGNFPDRFSGHQFPNYSSELNVNALLLGDSALYLCASSLRQGAEVNQPQHFGDGTRLSIL.

The rearrangement links TRBV5-1 to TRBJ2-1; the D is unclear. Looked up from germline, CDR1 is SGHRS and CDR2 is YFSETQ. The CDR3 runs to 16 residues. V was trimmed by 0 bases and J by 5 bases, leaving 15 bases between them. The CDR3 here is CASSLAATYSDNEQFF. The CDR3 region has the DNA TGCGCCAGCAGCTTGGCCGCAACGTACAGCGACAATGAGCAGTTCTTC.